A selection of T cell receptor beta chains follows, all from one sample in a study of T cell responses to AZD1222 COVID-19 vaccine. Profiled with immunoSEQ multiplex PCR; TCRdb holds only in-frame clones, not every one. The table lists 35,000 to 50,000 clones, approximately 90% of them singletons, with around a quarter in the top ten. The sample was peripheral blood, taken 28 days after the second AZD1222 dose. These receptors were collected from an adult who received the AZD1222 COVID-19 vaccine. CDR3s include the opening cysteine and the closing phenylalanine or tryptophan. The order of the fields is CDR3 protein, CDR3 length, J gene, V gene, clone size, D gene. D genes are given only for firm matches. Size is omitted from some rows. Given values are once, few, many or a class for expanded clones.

CDR3: CASSPSSGTEAFF
length: 13
J: TRBJ1-1
V: TRBV9
size: .
D: .

CDR3: CASSLDRVNTGELFF
length: 15
J: TRBJ2-2
V: TRBV5-1
size: .
D: .

CDR3: CASSAGYTDTQYF
length: 13
J: TRBJ2-3
V: TRBV2
size: .
D: .

CDR3: CASGLGPIKVETQYF
length: 15
J: TRBJ2-5
V: TRBV12-5
size: .
D: .

CDR3: CASSAGTDFISPWEKLFF
length: 18
J: TRBJ1-4
V: TRBV28
size: .
D: .

CDR3: CSVASGQGMSDTQYF
length: 15
J: TRBJ2-3
V: TRBV29-1
size: .
D: .

CDR3: CASSEGRGNPEAFF
length: 14
J: TRBJ1-1
V: TRBV2
size: .
D: .

CDR3: CASSLQGTLNTEAFF
length: 15
J: TRBJ1-1
V: TRBV7-2
size: .
D: .

CDR3: CASSYKGTLNTEAFF
length: 15
J: TRBJ1-1
V: TRBV6-5
size: .
D: .

CDR3: CASSFSGDPNTEAFF
length: 15
J: TRBJ1-1
V: TRBV7-3
size: .
D: .

CDR3: CASSLGDSNQPQHF
length: 14
J: TRBJ1-5
V: TRBV18
size: .
D: .

CDR3: CASSLRGPPGDGYTF
length: 15
J: TRBJ1-2
V: TRBV7-3
size: .
D: .

CDR3: CASSLARDNYGYTF
length: 14
J: TRBJ1-2
V: TRBV5-4
size: .
D: .

CDR3: CASSTRTADYGYTF
length: 14
J: TRBJ1-2
V: TRBV9
size: .
D: .

CDR3: CASSRGPHEQYF
length: 12
J: TRBJ2-7
V: TRBV12-3/TRBV12-4
size: .
D: .

CDR3: CASSPDSNQPQHF
length: 13
J: TRBJ1-5
V: TRBV19
size: .
D: .

CDR3: CASSFGTSGTTTGELFF
length: 17
J: TRBJ2-2
V: TRBV19
size: .
D: TRBD2

CDR3: CASSLVGEWFSPLHF
length: 15
J: TRBJ1-6
V: TRBV5-5
size: .
D: .

CDR3: CASSRQLNTEAFF
length: 13
J: TRBJ1-1
V: TRBV6-2/TRBV6-3
size: once
D: .

CDR3: CASSLEIGYGYTF
length: 13
J: TRBJ1-2
V: TRBV7-9
size: .
D: .

CDR3: CASSSSYGGKETQYF
length: 15
J: TRBJ2-5
V: TRBV25-1
size: .
D: TRBD2

CDR3: CASSLTEGAAGYTF
length: 14
J: TRBJ1-2
V: TRBV5-1
size: .
D: .

CDR3: CASSYRPGRDGTYEQYF
length: 17
J: TRBJ2-7
V: TRBV6-2/TRBV6-3
size: once
D: .

CDR3: CASSQDGPDRSPLHF
length: 15
J: TRBJ1-6
V: TRBV4-2
size: .
D: .

CDR3: CASSSPSTSTDTQYF
length: 15
J: TRBJ2-3
V: TRBV7-8
size: .
D: .

CDR3: CASGFSNQPQHF
length: 12
J: TRBJ1-5
V: TRBV27
size: .
D: .

CDR3: CASSYTLPVTNSPLHF
length: 16
J: TRBJ1-6
V: TRBV6-5
size: .
D: .

CDR3: CSVVPGGPETQYF
length: 13
J: TRBJ2-5
V: TRBV29-1
size: .
D: TRBD1

CDR3: CASSQDYGRGETQYF
length: 15
J: TRBJ2-5
V: TRBV4-2
size: .
D: TRBD2

CDR3: CASSIGKGGYNEQFF
length: 15
J: TRBJ2-1
V: TRBV19
size: .
D: .

CDR3: CASSSGAGGSDTQYF
length: 15
J: TRBJ2-3
V: TRBV7-7
size: .
D: TRBD2

CDR3: CAICGGEGGETQYF
length: 14
J: TRBJ2-5
V: TRBV10-3
size: .
D: .

CDR3: CASSLQLGGAMNTEAFF
length: 17
J: TRBJ1-1
V: TRBV4-1
size: .
D: .

CDR3: CAWSPGYSEQFF
length: 12
J: TRBJ2-1
V: TRBV30
size: .
D: .

CDR3: CASSEFAETNTIYF
length: 14
J: TRBJ1-3
V: TRBV25-1
size: .
D: .

CDR3: CASSLLTGDEQFF
length: 13
J: TRBJ2-1
V: TRBV7-2
size: .
D: TRBD1

CDR3: CAINGATDSGNTIYF
length: 15
J: TRBJ1-3
V: TRBV10-3
size: .
D: .

CDR3: CASTYKSGGGNEQFF
length: 15
J: TRBJ2-1
V: TRBV7-2
size: once
D: TRBD2

CDR3: CASSSGLTQYLGTQYF
length: 16
J: TRBJ2-5
V: TRBV19
size: .
D: TRBD2

CDR3: CASSPDSGTQYF
length: 12
J: TRBJ2-5
V: TRBV7-2
size: .
D: .